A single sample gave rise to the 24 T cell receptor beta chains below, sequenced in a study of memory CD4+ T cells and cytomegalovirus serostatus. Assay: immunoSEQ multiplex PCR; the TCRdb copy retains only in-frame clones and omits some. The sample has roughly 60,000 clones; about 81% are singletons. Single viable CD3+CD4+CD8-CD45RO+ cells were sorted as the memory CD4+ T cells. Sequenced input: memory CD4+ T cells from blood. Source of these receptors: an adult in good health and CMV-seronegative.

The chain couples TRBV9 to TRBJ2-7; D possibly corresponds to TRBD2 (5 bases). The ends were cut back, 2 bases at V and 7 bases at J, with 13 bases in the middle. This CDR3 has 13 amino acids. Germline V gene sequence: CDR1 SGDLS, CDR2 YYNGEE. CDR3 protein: CASSVVGKLEQYF. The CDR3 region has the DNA TGTGCCAGCAGCGTGGTCGGGAAATTAGAGCAGTACTTC. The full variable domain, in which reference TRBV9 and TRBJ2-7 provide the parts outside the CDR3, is DSGVTQTPKHLITATGQRVTLRCSPRSGDLSVYWYQQSLDQGLQFLIQYYNGEERAKGNILERFSAQQFPDLHSELNLSSLELGDSALYFCASSVVGKLEQYFGPGTRLTVT.

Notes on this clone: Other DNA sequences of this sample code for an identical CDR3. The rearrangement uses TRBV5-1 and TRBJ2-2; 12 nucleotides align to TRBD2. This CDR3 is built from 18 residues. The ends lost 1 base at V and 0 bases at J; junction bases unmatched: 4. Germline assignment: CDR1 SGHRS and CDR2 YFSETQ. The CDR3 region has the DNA TGCGCCAGCAGCTTGTCCCTAGCGGGAGGGCCGAACACCGGGGAGCTGTTTTTT. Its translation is CASSLSLAGGPNTGELFF.

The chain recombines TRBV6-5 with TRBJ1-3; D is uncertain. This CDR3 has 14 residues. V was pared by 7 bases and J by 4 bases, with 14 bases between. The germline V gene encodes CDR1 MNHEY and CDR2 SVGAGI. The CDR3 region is CASTQAGIGNTIYF. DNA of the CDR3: TGTGCCAGCACCCAGGCTGGGATCGGAAACACCATATATTTT.

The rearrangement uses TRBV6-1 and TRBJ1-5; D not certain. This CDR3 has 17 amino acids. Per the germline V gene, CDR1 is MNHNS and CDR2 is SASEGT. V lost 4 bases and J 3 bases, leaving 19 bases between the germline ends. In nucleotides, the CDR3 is TGTGCCAGCAGTGCCCCCCTCCGCGGGGATAACAATCAGCCCCAGCATTTT. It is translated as CASSAPLRGDNNQPQHF.

The CDR3 bases are TGTGCCAGCACCAGGGACAGGGGGAACACTGAAGCTTTCTTT. It translates to CASTRDRGNTEAFF. The chain links TRBV7-9 to TRBJ1-1, with 10 bases fitting TRBD1. Trimming cost V 7 bases and J 1 base; bases outside gene matches: 3. Germline V CDR1 and CDR2: SEHNR, FQNEAQ (reference sequence). This CDR3 has 14 amino acids.

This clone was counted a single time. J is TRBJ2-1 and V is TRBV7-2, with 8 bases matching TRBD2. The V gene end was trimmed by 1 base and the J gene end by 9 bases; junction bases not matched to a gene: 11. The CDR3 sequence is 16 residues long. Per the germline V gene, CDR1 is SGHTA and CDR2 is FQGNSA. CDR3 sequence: CASSLVPGLSGSEQFF. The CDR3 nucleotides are TGTGCCAGCAGCTTAGTACCCGGTTTAAGCGGGAGTGAGCAGTTCTTC.

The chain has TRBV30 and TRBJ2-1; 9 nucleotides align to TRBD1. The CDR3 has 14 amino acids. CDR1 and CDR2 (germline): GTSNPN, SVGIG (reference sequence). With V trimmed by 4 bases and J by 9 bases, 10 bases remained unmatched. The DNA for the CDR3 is TGTGCCTGGAAACCGGGACAGGGAGTGCGTGAGCAGTTCTTC. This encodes CAWKPGQGVREQFF.

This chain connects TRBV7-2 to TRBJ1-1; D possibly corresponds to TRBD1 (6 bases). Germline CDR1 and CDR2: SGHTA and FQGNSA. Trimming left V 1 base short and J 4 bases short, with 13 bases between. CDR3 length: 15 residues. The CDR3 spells CASSLGQGRSTEAFF. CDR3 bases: TGTGCCAGCAGCTTAGGGCAGGGGAGGAGCACTGAAGCTTTCTTT.

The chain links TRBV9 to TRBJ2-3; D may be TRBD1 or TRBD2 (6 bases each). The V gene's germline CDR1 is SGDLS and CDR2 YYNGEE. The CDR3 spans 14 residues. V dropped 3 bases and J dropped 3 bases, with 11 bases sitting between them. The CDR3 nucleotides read TGTGCCAGCAGCGGCGGGACACAAACAGATACGCAGTATTTT. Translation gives CASSGGTQTDTQYF.

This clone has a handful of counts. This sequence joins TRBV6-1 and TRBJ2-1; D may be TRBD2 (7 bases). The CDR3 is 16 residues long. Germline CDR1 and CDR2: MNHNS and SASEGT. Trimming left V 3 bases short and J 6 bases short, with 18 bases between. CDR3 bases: TGTGCCAGCAGTGATCCGTGGATGAGGGGGGGCAATGAGCAGTTCTTC. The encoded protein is CASSDPWMRGGNEQFF.

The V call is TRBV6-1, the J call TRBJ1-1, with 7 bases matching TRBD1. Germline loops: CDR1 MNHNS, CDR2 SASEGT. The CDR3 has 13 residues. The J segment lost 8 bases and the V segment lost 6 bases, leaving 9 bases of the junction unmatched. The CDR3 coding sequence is TGTGCCAGCAGCCAGGGGGTAAGGGCCGAAGCTTTCTTT. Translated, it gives CASSQGVRAEAFF.

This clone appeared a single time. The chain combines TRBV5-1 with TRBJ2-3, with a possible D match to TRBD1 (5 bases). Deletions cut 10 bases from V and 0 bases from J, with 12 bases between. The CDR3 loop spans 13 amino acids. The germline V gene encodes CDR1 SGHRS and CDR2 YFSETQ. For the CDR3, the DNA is TGCGCCGGACGCAGGGATAGCACAGATACGCAGTATTTT. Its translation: CAGRRDSTDTQYF.

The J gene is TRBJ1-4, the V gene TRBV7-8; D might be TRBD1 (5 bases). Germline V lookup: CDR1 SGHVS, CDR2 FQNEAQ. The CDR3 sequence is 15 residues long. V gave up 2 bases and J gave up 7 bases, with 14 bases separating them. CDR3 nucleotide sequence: TGTGCCAGCAGCTTAAATGGGGGAAGTGGTGAAAAACTGTTTTTT. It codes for CASSLNGGSGEKLFF.

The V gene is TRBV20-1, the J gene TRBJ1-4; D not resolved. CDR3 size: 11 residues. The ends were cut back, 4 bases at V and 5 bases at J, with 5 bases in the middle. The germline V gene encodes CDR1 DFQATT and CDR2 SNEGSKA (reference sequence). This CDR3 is CSANKNEKLFF. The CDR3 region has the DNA TGCAGTGCTAATAAGAATGAAAAACTGTTTTTT.

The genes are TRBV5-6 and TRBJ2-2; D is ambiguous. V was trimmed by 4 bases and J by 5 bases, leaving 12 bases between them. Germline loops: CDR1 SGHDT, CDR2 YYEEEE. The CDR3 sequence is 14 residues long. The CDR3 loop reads CASSRPTRTGELFF. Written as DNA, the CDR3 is TGTGCCAGCAGCCGACCAACAAGGACCGGGGAGCTGTTTTTT. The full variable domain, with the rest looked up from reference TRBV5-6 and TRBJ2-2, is DAGVTQSPTHLIKTRGQQVTLRCSPKSGHDTVSWYQQALGQGPQFIFQYYEEEERQRGNFPDRFSGHQFPNYSSELNVNALLLGDSALYLCASSRPTRTGELFFGEGSRLTVL.

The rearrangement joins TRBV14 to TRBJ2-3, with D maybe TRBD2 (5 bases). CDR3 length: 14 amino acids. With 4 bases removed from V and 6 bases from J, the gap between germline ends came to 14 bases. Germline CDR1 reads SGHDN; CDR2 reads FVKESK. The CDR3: CASSPLGGGDTQYF. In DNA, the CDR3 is TGTGCCAGCAGCCCATTGGGCGGAGGCGATACGCAGTATTTT.

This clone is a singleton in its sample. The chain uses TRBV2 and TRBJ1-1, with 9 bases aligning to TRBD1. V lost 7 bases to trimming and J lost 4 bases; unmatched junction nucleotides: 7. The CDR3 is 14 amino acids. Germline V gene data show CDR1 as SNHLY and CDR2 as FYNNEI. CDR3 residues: CASTADRGSTEAFF. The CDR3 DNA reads TGTGCCAGCACGGCGGACAGGGGTTCCACTGAAGCTTTCTTT.

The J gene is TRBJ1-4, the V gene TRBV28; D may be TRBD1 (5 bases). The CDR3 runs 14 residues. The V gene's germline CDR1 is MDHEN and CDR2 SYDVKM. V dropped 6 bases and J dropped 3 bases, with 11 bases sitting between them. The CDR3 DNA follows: TGTGCCAGCAGGTTTCGGGACGCTAATGAAAAACTGTTTTTT. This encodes CASRFRDANEKLFF.

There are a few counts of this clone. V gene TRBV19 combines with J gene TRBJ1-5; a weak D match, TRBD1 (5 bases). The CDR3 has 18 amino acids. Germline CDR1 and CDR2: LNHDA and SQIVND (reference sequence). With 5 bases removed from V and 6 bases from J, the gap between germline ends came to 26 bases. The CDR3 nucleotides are TGTGCCAGTAGTGCAGCCTTAAGGGCAGCGGGGGGTGGTCAGCCCCAGCATTTT. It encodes CASSAALRAAGGGQPQHF.

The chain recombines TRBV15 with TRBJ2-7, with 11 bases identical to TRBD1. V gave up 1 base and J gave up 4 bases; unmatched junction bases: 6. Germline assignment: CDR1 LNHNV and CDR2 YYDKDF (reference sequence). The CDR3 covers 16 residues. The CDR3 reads CATSRGTGGKNYEQYF. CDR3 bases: TGTGCCACCAGCAGAGGGACAGGGGGCAAAAATTACGAGCAGTACTTC.

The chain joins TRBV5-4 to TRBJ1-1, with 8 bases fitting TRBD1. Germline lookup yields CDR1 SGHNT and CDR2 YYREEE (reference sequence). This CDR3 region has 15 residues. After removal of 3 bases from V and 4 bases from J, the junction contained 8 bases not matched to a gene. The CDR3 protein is CASSSLSGGVTEAFF. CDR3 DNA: TGTGCCAGCAGCTCCCTTTCAGGGGGCGTCACTGAAGCTTTCTTT.

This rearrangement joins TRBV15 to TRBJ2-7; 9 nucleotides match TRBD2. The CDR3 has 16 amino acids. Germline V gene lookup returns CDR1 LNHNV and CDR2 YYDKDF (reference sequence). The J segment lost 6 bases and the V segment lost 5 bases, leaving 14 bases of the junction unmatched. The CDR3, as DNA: TGTGCCACCAGCTCAGGGTGGGCTAGCGGGATATCCGAGCAGTACTTC. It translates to CATSSGWASGISEQYF.

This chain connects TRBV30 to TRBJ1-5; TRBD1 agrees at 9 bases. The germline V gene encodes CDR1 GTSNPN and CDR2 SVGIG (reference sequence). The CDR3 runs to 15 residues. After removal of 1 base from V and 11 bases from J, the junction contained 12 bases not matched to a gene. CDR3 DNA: TGTGCCTGGAGTGGGGCTGCCGGGACAGGGAGAGCCCAGCATTTT. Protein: CAWSGAAGTGRAQHF.

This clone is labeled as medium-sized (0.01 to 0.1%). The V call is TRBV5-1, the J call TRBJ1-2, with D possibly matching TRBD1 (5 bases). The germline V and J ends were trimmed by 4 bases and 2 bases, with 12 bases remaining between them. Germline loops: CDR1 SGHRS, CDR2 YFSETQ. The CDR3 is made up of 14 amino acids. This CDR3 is CASSPGTGNYGYTF. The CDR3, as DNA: TGCGCCAGCAGCCCCGGGACTGGGAACTATGGCTACACCTTC. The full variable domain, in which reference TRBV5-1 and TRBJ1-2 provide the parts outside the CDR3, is KAGVTQTPRYLIKTRGQQVTLSCSPISGHRSVSWYQQTPGQGLQFLFEYFSETQRNKGNFPGRFSGRQFSNSRSEMNVSTLELGDSALYLCASSPGTGNYGYTFGSGTRLTVV.